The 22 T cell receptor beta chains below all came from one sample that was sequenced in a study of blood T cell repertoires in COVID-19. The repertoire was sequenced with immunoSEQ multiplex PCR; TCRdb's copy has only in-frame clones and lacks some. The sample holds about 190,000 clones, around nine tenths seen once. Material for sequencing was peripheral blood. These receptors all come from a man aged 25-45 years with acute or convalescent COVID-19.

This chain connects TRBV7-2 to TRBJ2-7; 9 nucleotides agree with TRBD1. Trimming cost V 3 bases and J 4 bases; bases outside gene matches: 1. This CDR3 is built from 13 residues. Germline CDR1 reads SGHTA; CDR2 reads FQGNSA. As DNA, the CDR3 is TGTGCCAGCAGCTTTGGGACAGGGTACGAGCAGTACTTC. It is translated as CASSFGTGYEQYF.

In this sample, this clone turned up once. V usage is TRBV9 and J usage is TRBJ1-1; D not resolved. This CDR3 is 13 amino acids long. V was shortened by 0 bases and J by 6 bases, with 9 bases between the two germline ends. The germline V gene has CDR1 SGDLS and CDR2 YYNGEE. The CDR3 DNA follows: TGTGCCAGCAGCGTAGTAGCTAAGGCTGAAGCTTTCTTT. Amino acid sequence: CASSVVAKAEAFF. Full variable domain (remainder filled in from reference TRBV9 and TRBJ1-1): DSGVTQTPKHLITATGQRVTLRCSPRSGDLSVYWYQQSLDQGLQFLIQYYNGEERAKGNILERFSAQQFPDLHSELNLSSLELGDSALYFCASSVVAKAEAFFGQGTRLTVV.

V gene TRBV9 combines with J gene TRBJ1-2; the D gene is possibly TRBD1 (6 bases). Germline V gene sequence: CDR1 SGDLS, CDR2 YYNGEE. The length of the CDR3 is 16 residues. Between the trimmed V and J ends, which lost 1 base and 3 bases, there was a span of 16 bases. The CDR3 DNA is TGTGCCAGCAGCGTACCGCAGCGGGGGGGCCACTATGGCTACACCTTC. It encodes CASSVPQRGGHYGYTF.

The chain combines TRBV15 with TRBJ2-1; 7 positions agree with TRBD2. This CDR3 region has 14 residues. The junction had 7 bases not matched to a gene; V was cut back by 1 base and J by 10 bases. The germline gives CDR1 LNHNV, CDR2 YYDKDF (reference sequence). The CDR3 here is CATSRAQTSDEQFF. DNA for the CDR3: TGTGCCACCAGCAGAGCGCAAACTAGCGACGAGCAGTTCTTC.

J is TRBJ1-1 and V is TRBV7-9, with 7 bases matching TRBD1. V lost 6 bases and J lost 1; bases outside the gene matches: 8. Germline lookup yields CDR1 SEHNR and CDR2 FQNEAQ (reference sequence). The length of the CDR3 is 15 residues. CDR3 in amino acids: CASRSPGQSNTEAFF. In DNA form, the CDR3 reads TGTGCCAGCAGGTCCCCGGGACAGTCGAACACTGAAGCTTTCTTT.

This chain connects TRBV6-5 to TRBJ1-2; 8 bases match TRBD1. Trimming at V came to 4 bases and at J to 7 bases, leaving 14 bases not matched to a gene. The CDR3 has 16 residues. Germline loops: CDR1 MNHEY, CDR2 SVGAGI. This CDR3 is CASSLYNPGGSIGYTF. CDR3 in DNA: TGTGCCAGCAGTTTGTATAACCCAGGGGGCTCGATTGGCTACACCTTC.

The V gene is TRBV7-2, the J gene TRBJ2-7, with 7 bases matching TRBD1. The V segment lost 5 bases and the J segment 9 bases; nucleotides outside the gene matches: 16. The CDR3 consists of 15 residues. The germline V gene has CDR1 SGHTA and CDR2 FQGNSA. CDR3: CASSPRQGTLQGQYF. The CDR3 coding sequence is TGTGCCAGCAGCCCCCGACAGGGAACCCTCCAGGGGCAGTACTTC.

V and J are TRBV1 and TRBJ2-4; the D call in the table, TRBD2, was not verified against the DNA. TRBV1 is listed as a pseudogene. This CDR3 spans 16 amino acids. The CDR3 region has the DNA TGCACCAGCAGCCAAGATCCATCCGGGAGCCAAAACATTCAGTACTTC. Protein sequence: CTSSQDPSGSQNIQYF.

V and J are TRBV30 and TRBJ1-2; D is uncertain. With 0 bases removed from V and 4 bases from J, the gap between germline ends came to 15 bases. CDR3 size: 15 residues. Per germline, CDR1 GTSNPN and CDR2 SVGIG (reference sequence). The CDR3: CAWSVRNPALYGYTF. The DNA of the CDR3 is TGTGCCTGGAGTGTACGTAACCCCGCGCTCTATGGCTACACCTTC.

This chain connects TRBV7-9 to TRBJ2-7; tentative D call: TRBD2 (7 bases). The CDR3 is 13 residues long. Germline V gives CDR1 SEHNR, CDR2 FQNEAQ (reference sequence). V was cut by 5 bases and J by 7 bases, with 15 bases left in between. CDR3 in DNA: TGTGCCAGCAGCAATCGGGGGGCTGAGGAGCAGTACTTC. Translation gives CASSNRGAEEQYF.

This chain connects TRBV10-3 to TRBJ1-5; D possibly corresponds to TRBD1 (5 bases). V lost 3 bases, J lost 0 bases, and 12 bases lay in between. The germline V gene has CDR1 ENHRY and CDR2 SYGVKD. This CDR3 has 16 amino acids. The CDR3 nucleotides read TGTGCCATCAGTGAAGGGTCAGGGAATAGCAATCAGCCCCAGCATTTT. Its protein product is CAISEGSGNSNQPQHF.

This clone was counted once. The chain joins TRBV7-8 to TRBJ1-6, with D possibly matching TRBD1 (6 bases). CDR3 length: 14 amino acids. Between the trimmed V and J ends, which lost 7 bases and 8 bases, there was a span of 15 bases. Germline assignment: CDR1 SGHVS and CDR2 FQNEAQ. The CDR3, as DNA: TGTGCCAGCAACAGGGCCGGTTCGGATTCACCCCTCCACTTT. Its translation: CASNRAGSDSPLHF.

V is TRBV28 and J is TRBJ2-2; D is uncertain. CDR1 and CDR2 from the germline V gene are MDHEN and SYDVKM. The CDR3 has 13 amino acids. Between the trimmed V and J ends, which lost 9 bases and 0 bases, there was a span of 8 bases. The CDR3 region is CASCGTNTGELFF. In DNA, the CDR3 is TGTGCCAGTTGCGGTACGAACACCGGGGAGCTGTTTTTT.

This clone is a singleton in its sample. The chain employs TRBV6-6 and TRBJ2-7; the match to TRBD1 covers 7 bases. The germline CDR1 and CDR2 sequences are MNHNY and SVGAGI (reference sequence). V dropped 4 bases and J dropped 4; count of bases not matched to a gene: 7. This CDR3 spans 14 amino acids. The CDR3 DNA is TGTGCCAGCAGTTCCGGGACAGCTCTATACGAGCAGTACTTC. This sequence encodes CASSSGTALYEQYF.

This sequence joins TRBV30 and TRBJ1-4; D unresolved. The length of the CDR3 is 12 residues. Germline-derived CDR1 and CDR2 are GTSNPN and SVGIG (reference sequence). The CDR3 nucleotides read TGTGCTAGGGAGGCAATGGATGAAAAACTGTTTTTT. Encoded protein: CAREAMDEKLFF.

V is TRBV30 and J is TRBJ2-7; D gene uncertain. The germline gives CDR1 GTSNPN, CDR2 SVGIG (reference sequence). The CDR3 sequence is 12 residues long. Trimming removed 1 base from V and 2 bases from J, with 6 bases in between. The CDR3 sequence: CAWSGAPYEQYF. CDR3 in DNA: TGTGCCTGGAGTGGGGCTCCCTACGAGCAGTACTTC. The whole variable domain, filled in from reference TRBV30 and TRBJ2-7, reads SQTIHQWPATLVQPVGSPLSLECTVEGTSNPNLYWYRQAAGRGLQLLFYSVGIGQISSEVPQNLSASRPQDRQFILSSKKLLLSDSGFYLCAWSGAPYEQYFGPGTRLTVT.

The CDR3 coding sequence is TGTGCCAGCTCACGGCAGGGTTTGATTGAAAAACTGTTTTTT. It encodes CASSRQGLIEKLFF. The chain combines TRBV18 with TRBJ1-4; a weak D match, TRBD1 (5 bases). The V gene's germline CDR1 is KGHSH and CDR2 LQKENI. V was clipped by 4 bases and J by 7 bases, with 13 bases between them. The CDR3 contains 14 residues.

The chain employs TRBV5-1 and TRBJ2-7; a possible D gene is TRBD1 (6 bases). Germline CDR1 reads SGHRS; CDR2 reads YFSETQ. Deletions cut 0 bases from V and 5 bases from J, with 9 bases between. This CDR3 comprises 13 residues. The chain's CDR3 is CASSLEGGNEQYF. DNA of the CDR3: TGCGCCAGCAGCTTGGAAGGGGGTAACGAGCAGTACTTC.

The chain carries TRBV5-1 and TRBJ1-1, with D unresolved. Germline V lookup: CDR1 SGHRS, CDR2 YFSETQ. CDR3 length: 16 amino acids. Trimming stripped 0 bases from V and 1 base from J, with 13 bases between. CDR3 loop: CASSLDWVSGNTEAFF. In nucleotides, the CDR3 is TGCGCCAGCAGCTTGGATTGGGTAAGCGGGAACACTGAAGCTTTCTTT.

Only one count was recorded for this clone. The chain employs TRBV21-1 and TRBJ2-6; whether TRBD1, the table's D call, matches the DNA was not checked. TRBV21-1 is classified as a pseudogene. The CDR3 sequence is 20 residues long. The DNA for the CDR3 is TGTGCCAGCAGCGGCAAAAGTAGGTCAGGGATAGTCTCTGGGGCCAACGTCCTGACTTTC. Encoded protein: CASSGKSRSGIVSGANVLTF.

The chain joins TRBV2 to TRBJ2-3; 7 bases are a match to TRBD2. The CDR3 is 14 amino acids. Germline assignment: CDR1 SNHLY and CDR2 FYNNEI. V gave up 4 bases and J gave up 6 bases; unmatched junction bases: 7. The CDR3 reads CASSAREGWDTQYF. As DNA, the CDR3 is TGTGCCAGCAGTGCCAGGGAGGGATGGGATACGCAGTATTTT.

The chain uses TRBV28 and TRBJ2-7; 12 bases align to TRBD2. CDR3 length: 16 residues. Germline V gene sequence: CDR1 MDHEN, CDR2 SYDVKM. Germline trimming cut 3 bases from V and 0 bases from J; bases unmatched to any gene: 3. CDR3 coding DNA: TGTGCCAGCAGTTTCCTGACTAGCGGGAGCTCCTACGAGCAGTACTTC. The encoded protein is CASSFLTSGSSYEQYF.